This TCR beta chain was identified in a study of T cell responses to AZD1222 COVID-19 vaccine. The CDR3 is made up of 14 amino acids. With 0 bases removed from V and 9 bases from J, the gap between germline ends came to 13 bases. The germline V gene has CDR1 SNHLY and CDR2 FYNNEI. Profiling relied on immunoSEQ multiplex PCR, and the TCRdb table lists in-frame clones only, not all of them. The repertoire holds 150,000 to 200,000 clones, with approximately 94% as singletons. This TCR was sampled from an adult in good health. Sequenced material: peripheral blood, taken on day 0 of AZD1222 vaccination. V gene TRBV2 combines with J gene TRBJ2-3; D possibly corresponds to TRBD2 (6 bases). CDR3 amino acids: CASSEASGAGTQYF. For the CDR3, the DNA is TGTGCCAGCAGTGAAGCTAGTGGGGCGGGGACGCAGTATTTT.